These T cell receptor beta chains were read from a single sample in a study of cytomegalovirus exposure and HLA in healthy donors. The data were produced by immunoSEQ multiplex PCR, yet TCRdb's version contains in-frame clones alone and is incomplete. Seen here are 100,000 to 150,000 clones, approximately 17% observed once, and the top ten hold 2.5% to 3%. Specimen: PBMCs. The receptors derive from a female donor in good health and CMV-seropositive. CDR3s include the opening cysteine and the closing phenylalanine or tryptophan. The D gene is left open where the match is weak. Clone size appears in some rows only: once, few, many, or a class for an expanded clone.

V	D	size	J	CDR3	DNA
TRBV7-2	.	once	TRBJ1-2	CASSLAGGDYGYTF	TGTGCCAGCAGCTTAGCGGGCGGGGACTATGGCTACACCTTC
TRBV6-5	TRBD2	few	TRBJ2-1	CASRLAGGLYNEQFF	TGTGCCAGCAGACTAGCGGGGGGGCTTTACAATGAGCAGTTCTTC
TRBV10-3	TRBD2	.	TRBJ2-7	CATARTSGGYEQYF	TGTGCCACGGCCAGGACTAGCGGGGGCTACGAGCAGTACTTC
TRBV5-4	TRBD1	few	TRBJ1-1	CASSSGLGRTGSAFF	TGTGCCAGCAGCTCTGGGCTAGGTCGGACAGGGTCGGCTTTCTTT
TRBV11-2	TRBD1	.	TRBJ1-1	CASSFQGAYTEAFF	TGTGCCAGCAGCTTTCAGGGGGCCTACACTGAAGCTTTCTTT
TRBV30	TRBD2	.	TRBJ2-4	CAWTGGGLAKNIQYF	TGTGCCTGGACGGGCGGGGGATTAGCCAAAAACATTCAGTACTTC
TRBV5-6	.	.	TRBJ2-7	CASSLAQGREQYF	TGTGCCAGCAGCTTGGCCCAGGGGCGCGAGCAGTACTTC
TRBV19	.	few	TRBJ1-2	CASSPNGGIYGYTF	TGTGCCAGTAGTCCTAACGGAGGGATCTATGGCTACACCTTC
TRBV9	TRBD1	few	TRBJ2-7	CASSTGTGSYEQYF	TGTGCCAGCAGCACCGGGACAGGGTCCTACGAGCAGTACTTC
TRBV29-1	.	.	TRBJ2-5	CSVLTGTQYF	TGCAGCGTCTTAACAGGGACCCAGTACTTC
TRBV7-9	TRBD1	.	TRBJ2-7	CASSAPGGESEQYF	TGTGCCAGCAGCGCACCAGGGGGAGAGAGCGAGCAGTACTTC
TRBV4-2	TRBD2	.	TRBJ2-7	CASSIGLAGAALPSYEQYF	TGTGCCAGCAGCATCGGCTTAGCGGGGGCCGCTTTGCCCTCCTACGAGCAGTACTTC
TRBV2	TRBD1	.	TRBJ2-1	CASSDDRGRVKQFF	TGTGCCAGCAGTGATGACAGGGGCCGCGTAAAGCAGTTCTTC
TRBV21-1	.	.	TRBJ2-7	CASSQGGRVCEQYF	TGTGCCAGCAGCCAAGGGGGCAGGGTATGCGAGCAGTACTTC
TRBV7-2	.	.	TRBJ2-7	CASSFISTYEQYF	TGTGCCAGCAGCTTCATTTCTACCTACGAGCAGTACTTC
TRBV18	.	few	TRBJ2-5	CASSPQGRETQYF	TGTGCCAGCTCACCGCAGGGGAGAGAGACCCAGTACTTC
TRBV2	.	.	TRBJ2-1	CASTHPVNRDNSYNEQFF	TGTGCCAGCACCCACCCTGTCAACCGGGACAACTCATACAATGAGCAGTTCTTC
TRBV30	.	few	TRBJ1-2	CAWSVLTGYGYTF	TGTGCCTGGAGTGTTCTGACAGGTTATGGCTACACCTTC
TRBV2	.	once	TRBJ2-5	CASSTPRGGVSETQYF	TGTGCCAGCTCCACTCCGAGGGGGGGAGTATCGGAGACCCAGTACTTC
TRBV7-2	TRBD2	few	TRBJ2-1	CASSLSPGGGWRFF	TGTGCCAGCAGCTTATCCCCGGGGGGGGGTTGGCGGTTCTTC
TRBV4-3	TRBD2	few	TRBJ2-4	CASSPRTSGAKNIQYF	TGCGCCAGCAGCCCACGGACTAGCGGGGCCAAAAACATTCAGTACTTC
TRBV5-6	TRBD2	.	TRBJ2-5	CASSTLTSGLQETQYF	TGTGCCAGCAGCACGCTCACTAGCGGGCTCCAAGAGACCCAGTACTTC
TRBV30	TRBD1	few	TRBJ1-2	CAWRDTSGGPNYGYTF	TGTGCCTGGAGAGACACATCAGGGGGTCCAAACTATGGCTACACCTTC
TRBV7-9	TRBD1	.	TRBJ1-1	CASSPTWDRDTEAFF	TGTGCCAGCAGCCCGACGTGGGACAGGGACACTGAAGCTTTCTTT
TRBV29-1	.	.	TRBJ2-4	CSVEVGDKNIQYF	TGCAGCGTTGAGGTCGGTGACAAAAACATTCAGTACTTC
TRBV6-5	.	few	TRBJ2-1	CASSYAEGNEQFF	TGTGCCAGCAGTTATGCGGAGGGGAATGAGCAGTTCTTC
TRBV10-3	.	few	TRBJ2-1	CAISETNNEQFF	TGTGCCATCAGTGAGACAAACAATGAGCAGTTCTTC
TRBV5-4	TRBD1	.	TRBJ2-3	CASSLGGTGTDTQYF	TGTGCCAGCAGCTTGGGTGGGACAGGGACAGATACGCAGTATTTT
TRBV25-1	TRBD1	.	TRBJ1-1	CASSELTGKTEAFF	TGTGCCAGCAGTGAACTGACAGGGAAGACTGAAGCTTTCTTT
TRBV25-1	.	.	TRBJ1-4	CASSEVGYEKLFF	TGTGCCAGCAGTGAAGTGGGCTACGAAAAACTGTTTTTT
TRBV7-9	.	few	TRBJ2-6	CASSFLGANVLTF	TGTGCCAGCAGCTTTCTCGGGGCCAACGTCCTGACTTTC
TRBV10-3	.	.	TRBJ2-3	CATEGETETQYF	TGTGCCACTGAGGGGGAAACCGAAACGCAGTATTTT
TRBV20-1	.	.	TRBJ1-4	CSASEGEKLFF	TGCAGTGCTAGTGAGGGTGAAAAACTGTTTTTT
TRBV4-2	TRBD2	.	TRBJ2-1	CASSQASGSYNEQFF	TGTGCCAGCAGCCAGGCTAGCGGCTCCTACAATGAGCAGTTCTTC
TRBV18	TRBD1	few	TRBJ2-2	CASALGQANTGELFF	TGTGCCAGCGCATTAGGACAGGCGAACACCGGGGAGCTGTTTTTT
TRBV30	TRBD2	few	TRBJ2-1	CAWGTGGPSYNEQFF	TGTGCCTGGGGTACGGGAGGGCCTTCCTACAATGAGCAGTTCTTC
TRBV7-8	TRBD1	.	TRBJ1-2	CASSTSRQGIYGYTF	TGTGCCAGCAGCACCAGTCGACAGGGGATATATGGCTACACCTTC
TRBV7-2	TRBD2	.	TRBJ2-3	CASPGGVTDTQYF	TGTGCCAGCCCCGGGGGGGTCACAGATACGCAGTATTTT